A single sample is the source of the 5 T cell receptor beta chains below, sequenced in a study of chemoradiotherapy in HPV16-positive cancers. Sequencing used immunoSEQ multiplex PCR; TCRdb keeps in-frame clones, though not all of them. The sample contains several thousand clones, approximately 93% of which appear only once. The sample was taken from a patient who underwent chemoradiotherapy. These receptors originate from a human donor with HPV-associated anogenital cancer.

The chain joins TRBV10-3 to TRBJ2-3, with TRBD2 identical over 10 bases. The V and J ends lost 4 bases and 0 bases, in that order; junction bases with no gene match: 16. Germline V gives CDR1 ENHRY, CDR2 SYGVKD. This CDR3 is 20 amino acids long. The chain's CDR3 is CAISAWSSGGPRASTDTQYF. CDR3 in DNA: TGTGCCATCAGTGCTTGGTCTAGCGGGGGCCCAAGAGCTAGCACAGATACGCAGTATTTT.

This sequence joins TRBV25-1 and TRBJ1-1; D is ambiguous. CDR1 and CDR2 (germline): MGHDK, SYGVNS. Trimming shortened V by 5 bases and J by 1 base, and 2 bases separated the two germline ends. The CDR3 is made up of 11 amino acids. In DNA form, the CDR3 reads TGTGCCAGCAGTAGGAACACTGAAGCTTTCTTT. The encoded protein is CASSRNTEAFF.

The V gene is TRBV5-4, the J gene TRBJ2-5, with TRBD1 identical over 10 bases. The CDR3 has 15 residues. The V gene end was trimmed by 5 bases and the J gene end by 4 bases; junction bases not matched to a gene: 8. Germline-derived CDR1 and CDR2 are SGHNT and YYREEE (reference sequence). Here the CDR3 reads CASRPGQGISETQYF. CDR3 DNA sequence: TGTGCCAGCAGACCGGGACAGGGGATTTCAGAGACCCAGTACTTC.

This chain uses TRBV7-9 with TRBJ1-6, with 7 bases identical to TRBD1. The CDR3 contains 16 residues. CDR1 and CDR2 from the germline V gene are SEHNR and FQNEAQ (reference sequence). The V gene end was trimmed by 5 bases and the J gene end by 7 bases; junction bases not matched to a gene: 11. The CDR3 region is CASSLEVGGWNSPLHF. The CDR3 bases are TGTGCCAGCAGCCTAGAGGTAGGGGGCTGGAATTCACCCCTCCACTTT.

This clone was seen a handful of times. Here the CDR3 DNA reads TGTGCCAGCAGTGCCGGGACAGGGGGAGATGAGCAGTTCTTC. Translation gives CASSAGTGGDEQFF. The chain joins TRBV6-4 to TRBJ2-1; 11 nucleotides match TRBD1. The germline CDR1 and CDR2 sequences are MRHNA and SNTAGT. CDR3 size: 14 residues. Trimming removed 4 bases from V and 8 bases from J; junction bases left unmatched: 4.